A single sample gave rise to the 20 T cell receptor beta chains below, sequenced in a study of identical twins. TCRdb used MiXCR to reprocess the 5' RACE reads, holding one entry per CDR3 protein. The table shows 550,000 to 700,000 distinct CDR3 sequences, with more than 9% occurring only once. A further study also used this sample, focusing on yellow fever vaccine responses in identical twins.

The sample comprised PBMCs. These receptors came from a woman under 30 in good health.

This clonotype has at least ten counts. The chain links TRBV6-4 to TRBJ2-2; D perhaps matches TRBD2 (5 bases). Trimming took 5 bases from V and 4 from J, leaving 11 bases between them. Germline-derived CDR1 and CDR2 are MRHNA and SNTAGT. CDR3 length: 14 amino acids. The CDR3 sequence is CASSLGLATGELFF. The CDR3 nucleotides are TGTGCCAGCAGTCTCGGACTTGCCACCGGGGAGCTGTTTTTT.

At least ten counts were recorded for this clonotype. The gene calls are TRBV29-1 and TRBJ2-1, with 12 bases aligning to TRBD2. Germline CDR1 reads SQVTM; CDR2 reads ANQGSEA. Trimming at V came to 6 bases and at J to 0 bases, leaving 9 bases not matched to a gene. CDR3 length: 17 residues. The CDR3 reads CSVGGLAGADSYNEQFF. The CDR3 DNA sequence: TGCAGCGTGGGGGGACTAGCGGGCGCAGACTCCTACAATGAGCAGTTCTTC.

This clonotype has just a few counts. This chain uses TRBV4-2 with TRBJ2-5, with D perhaps matching TRBD2 (5 bases). The CDR3 consists of 14 residues. Germline V CDR1 and CDR2: LGHNA, YNFKEQ. V dropped 0 bases and J dropped 4 bases, with 9 bases sitting between them. The CDR3 sequence: CASSQEPRGETQYF. The CDR3 DNA sequence: TGTGCCAGCAGCCAAGAACCACGGGGAGAGACCCAGTACTTC.

V is TRBV27 and J is TRBJ2-7; tentatively, D is TRBD2 (5 bases). The CDR3 contains 14 residues. Trimming shortened V by 6 bases and J by 2 bases, and 14 bases separated the two germline ends. CDR1 and CDR2 (germline): MNHEY, SMNVEV (reference sequence). In DNA form, the CDR3 reads TGTGCCAGCAGGGGCTTCCCGGAGGCCTACGAGCAGTACTTC. Protein sequence: CASRGFPEAYEQYF.

This clonotype was counted ten times or more. The rearrangement links TRBV28 to TRBJ2-1, with 11 bases matching TRBD2. The V segment lost 6 bases and the J segment 9 bases; nucleotides outside the gene matches: 13. CDR1 is MDHEN, CDR2 SYDVKM, per germline. The CDR3 spans 16 residues. CDR3 DNA sequence: TGTGCCAGCAGACCCCTCCCGGGACTAGCGGCAGGTGAGCAGTTCTTC. Protein product: CASRPLPGLAAGEQFF.

The chain has TRBV6-1 and TRBJ1-5, with D perhaps TRBD1 (5 bases). V was trimmed by 0 bases and J by 2 bases, leaving 14 bases between them. The CDR3 covers 17 residues. Germline CDR1 MNHNS, CDR2 SASEGT. This CDR3 reads CASSEAHGGKGNQPQHF. CDR3 in DNA: TGTGCCAGCAGTGAAGCGCATGGGGGGAAAGGCAATCAGCCCCAGCATTTT.

The sample holds many counts of this clonotype. This chain links TRBV6-1 with TRBJ2-7, with 9 bases matching TRBD1. V was clipped by 5 bases and J by 4 bases; unmatched bases: 9. The CDR3 loop spans 15 amino acids. Germline-derived CDR1 and CDR2 are MNHNS and SASEGT. The CDR3 is CASSRSRDRVYEQYF. In nucleotides, the CDR3 is TGTGCCAGCAGTAGAAGCCGGGACAGGGTATACGAGCAGTACTTC.

The genes are TRBV3-1 and TRBJ2-2; 7 bases are a match to TRBD2. Trimming took 1 base from V and 6 from J; bases not matched to a gene: 5. This CDR3 has 15 amino acids. Germline assignment: CDR1 LGHDT and CDR2 YNNKEL (reference sequence). DNA for the CDR3: TGTGCCAGCAGCCAAGTCCCGGGAGGTGCCGGGGAGCTGTTTTTT. Amino acid sequence: CASSQVPGGAGELFF.

V is TRBV2 and J is TRBJ2-3, with D possibly matching TRBD2 (6 bases). Trimming pared 6 bases from V and 0 bases from J, leaving 13 bases between. This CDR3 has 15 residues. Germline V gene data show CDR1 as SNHLY and CDR2 as FYNNEI. CDR3 in amino acids: CASRPRAGSTDTQYF. CDR3 bases: TGTGCCAGCAGGCCCCGGGCGGGGAGCACAGATACGCAGTATTTT.

V and J are TRBV4-2 and TRBJ2-2; TRBD1 matches 7 bases. The CDR3 is 17 residues long. Germline assignment: CDR1 LGHNA and CDR2 YNFKEQ. With V trimmed by 3 bases and J by 4 bases, 11 bases remained unmatched. The CDR3 is CASSQTGPEEVTGELFF. CDR3 sequence (DNA): TGTGCCAGCAGCCAGACAGGGCCGGAGGAGGTCACCGGGGAGCTGTTTTTT.

The chain links TRBV7-2 to TRBJ2-5; TRBD1 or TRBD2 may be the D gene (6 bases each). The germline V gene has CDR1 SGHTA and CDR2 FQGNSA. The CDR3 has 17 residues. V dropped 3 bases and J dropped 1 base, with 18 bases sitting between them. CDR3 residues: CASSFQWGAGFQETQYF. CDR3 nucleotide sequence: TGTGCCAGCAGCTTTCAATGGGGGGCCGGGTTCCAAGAGACCCAGTACTTC.

This sequence joins TRBV4-3 and TRBJ2-3; D not certain. The V and J ends lost 7 bases and 6 bases respectively, with 17 bases between them. The CDR3 length is 14 residues. Germline CDR1 reads LGHNA; CDR2 reads YSLEER. CDR3 DNA: TGCGCCAGCACCCCTCGGAGCCGGTTGGATACGCAGTATTTT. Translation gives CASTPRSRLDTQYF.

The V call is TRBV12-3 or TRBV12-4, the J call TRBJ2-7; maybe TRBD1 (6 bases). CDR3 length: 16 residues. Trimming removed 3 bases from V and 5 bases from J, with 20 bases in between. The CDR3 loop reads CASSFQNRVEFNEQYF. The DNA for the CDR3 is TGTGCCAGCAGTTTTCAAAACAGGGTAGAATTTAACGAGCAGTACTTC.

The chain has TRBV6-5 and TRBJ1-2; no reliable D call. Trimming cost V 2 bases and J 1 base, with 5 bases left between them. Germline values: CDR1 MNHEY, CDR2 SVGAGI. This CDR3 has 13 amino acids. The CDR3 nucleotides are TGTGCCAGCAGTTACGGGGTTAACTATGGCTACACCTTC. It specifies CASSYGVNYGYTF.

In its sample, this clonotype was seen a few times. V is TRBV7-2 and J is TRBJ1-6; D unresolved. CDR3 size: 15 residues. V was trimmed by 5 bases and J by 9 bases, leaving 17 bases between them. CDR1 and CDR2 (germline): SGHTA, FQGNSA. The CDR3 nucleotides are TGTGCCAGCAGCCCACGTGCCGACCCAATTTCACCCCTCCACTTT. Translated: CASSPRADPISPLHF.

In this sample, this clonotype turned up a few times. The chain combines TRBV12-3 or TRBV12-4 with TRBJ2-2; TRBD2 matches at 12 bases. The junction had 4 bases not matched to a gene; V was cut back by 2 bases and J by 6 bases. CDR3 length: 16 residues. The CDR3 nucleotides are TGTGCCAGCAGTTTAAGACTAGCGGGAGTGGCCGGGGAGCTGTTTTTT. Its protein product is CASSLRLAGVAGELFF.

The chain recombines TRBV27 with TRBJ2-3; D is ambiguous. This CDR3 is 16 amino acids long. V dropped 5 bases and J dropped 3 bases, with 18 bases sitting between them. Germline CDR1 is MNHEY and CDR2 is SMNVEV (reference sequence). CDR3 sequence (DNA): TGTGCCAGCAGTCTCCGAGGCCAGAGGACGACAGATACGCAGTATTTT. Its protein product is CASSLRGQRTTDTQYF.

This clonotype was recorded a few times. CDR3 DNA: TGTGCCATCAGTGGAGACAGTATGGGCTACACCTTC. It yields the protein CAISGDSMGYTF. This chain joins TRBV10-3 and TRBJ1-2, with D possibly TRBD1 on 5 matching bases. Germline V gene data show CDR1 as ENHRY and CDR2 as SYGVKD. V was trimmed by 4 bases and J by 8 bases, leaving 11 bases between them. This CDR3 comprises 12 residues.

This clonotype was counted many times. This chain links TRBV10-2 with TRBJ1-5; D uncertain. The CDR3 covers 13 residues. The V gene's germline CDR1 is WSHSY and CDR2 SAAADI. The V end lost 3 bases, the J end lost 5 bases, and 8 bases lay between the germline ends. CDR3 protein: CASSEEIHQPQHF. CDR3 sequence (DNA): TGCGCCAGCAGTGAAGAGATTCATCAGCCCCAGCATTTT.

V is TRBV7-9 and J is TRBJ1-4; TRBD1 might be the D (5 bases). The germline V and J ends were trimmed by 3 bases and 8 bases, with 19 bases remaining between them. The CDR3 spans 16 residues. Germline lookup yields CDR1 SEHNR and CDR2 FQNEAQ (reference sequence). The DNA for the CDR3 is TGTGCCAGCAGCTTGGCTCCGGGACCCCGGGGCGAAAAACTGTTTTTT. Amino acid sequence: CASSLAPGPRGEKLFF.